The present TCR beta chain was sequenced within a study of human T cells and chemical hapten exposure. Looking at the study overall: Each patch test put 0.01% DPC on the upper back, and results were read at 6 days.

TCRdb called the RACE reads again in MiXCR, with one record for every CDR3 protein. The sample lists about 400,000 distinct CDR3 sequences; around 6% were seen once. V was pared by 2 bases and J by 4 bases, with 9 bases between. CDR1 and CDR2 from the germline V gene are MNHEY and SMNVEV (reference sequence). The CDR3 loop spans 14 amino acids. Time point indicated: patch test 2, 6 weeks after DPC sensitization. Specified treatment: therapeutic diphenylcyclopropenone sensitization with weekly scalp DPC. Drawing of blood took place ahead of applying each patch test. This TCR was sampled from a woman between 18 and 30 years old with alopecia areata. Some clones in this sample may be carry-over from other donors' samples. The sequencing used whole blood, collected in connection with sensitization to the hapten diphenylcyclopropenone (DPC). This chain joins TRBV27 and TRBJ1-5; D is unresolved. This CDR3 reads CASSLGQFNQPQHF. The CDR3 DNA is TGTGCCAGCAGTTTAGGGCAGTTTAATCAGCCCCAGCATTTT.